This T cell receptor (beta chain) was documented in a study of identical twins. From the 5' RACE reads, TCRdb called clonotypes with MiXCR, one entry per CDR3 protein. Here the sample spans about 790,000 distinct CDR3 sequences, roughly 20% being singletons. This clonotype was recorded many times. The length of the CDR3 is 14 residues. The germline V gene encodes CDR1 DFQATT and CDR2 SNEGSKA (reference sequence). Deletions cut 5 bases from V and 3 bases from J, with 14 bases between. These data also formed part of another study, on T cells expressing NK-cell markers.

The receptor comes from a woman younger than 35 in good health. The source material was PBMCs. The rearrangement uses TRBV20-1 and TRBJ1-5; the D gene is possibly TRBD1 (5 bases). CDR3 nucleotide sequence: TGCAGTGCTCCCCAGGGTGGAAACAATCAGCCCCAGCATTTT. Protein product: CSAPQGGNNQPQHF.